These 21 T cell receptor beta chains share one sample of origin, sequenced in a study of blood T cell repertoires in COVID-19. The protocol was immunoSEQ multiplex PCR, while the TCRdb copy is restricted to in-frame clones and leaves out a portion. The data hold about 220,000 clones, with about nine tenths observed a single time. The sequencing sample was made of PBMCs or T cells enriched from blood (not recorded which). These receptors came from a woman in her 30s who had recovered from COVID-19.

This clone has only a few counts. The rearrangement joins TRBV11-2 to TRBJ1-3; the match to TRBD1 covers 7 bases. The CDR3 spans 14 residues. V shed 5 bases and J 5 bases; nucleotides not matched to a gene: 6. Germline V lookup: CDR1 SGHAT, CDR2 FQNNGV. The CDR3 nucleotides are TGTGCCAGCAGCCCGGACAGGCTCCGAAACACCATATATTTT. It encodes CASSPDRLRNTIYF.

This chain joins TRBV7-9 and TRBJ1-1; D gene unclear. The CDR3 contains 14 residues. CDR1 and CDR2 (germline): SEHNR, FQNEAQ (reference sequence). Deletions cut 5 bases from V and 1 base from J, with 11 bases between. The CDR3 DNA is TGTGCCAGCAGCCCACGCCAGGCGAACACTGAAGCTTTCTTT. It is translated as CASSPRQANTEAFF.

V usage is TRBV7-3 and J usage is TRBJ1-1; 7 positions agree with TRBD1. J gave up 3 bases and V 3 bases, and 7 bases lay outside the gene matches. Germline CDR1 is SGHTA and CDR2 is FQGTGA. There are 15 residues in the CDR3. Here the CDR3 reads CASSLRSQGDTEAFF. The CDR3 nucleotides read TGTGCCAGCAGCTTGCGTTCCCAGGGGGACACTGAAGCTTTCTTT.

This clone was observed a handful of times. The gene calls are TRBV6-1 and TRBJ1-2; no reliable D call. The germline V gene has CDR1 MNHNS and CDR2 SASEGT. CDR3 length equals 13 residues. Trimming took 5 bases from V and 2 from J, leaving 9 bases between them. The CDR3 nucleotides are TGTGCCAGCAGTCCCGGACTGAACTATGGCTACACCTTC. This encodes CASSPGLNYGYTF.

The chain uses TRBV9 and TRBJ1-2; D perhaps matches TRBD1 (5 bases). V was trimmed by 3 bases and J by 0 bases, leaving 12 bases between them. This CDR3 spans 15 amino acids. Germline-derived CDR1 and CDR2 are SGDLS and YYNGEE. CDR3 sequence: CASSAQGTANYGYTF. CDR3 coding DNA: TGTGCCAGCAGCGCGCAGGGTACAGCTAACTATGGCTACACCTTC. The full variable domain, rest sourced from reference TRBV9 and TRBJ1-2, is DSGVTQTPKHLITATGQRVTLRCSPRSGDLSVYWYQQSLDQGLQFLIQYYNGEERAKGNILERFSAQQFPDLHSELNLSSLELGDSALYFCASSAQGTANYGYTFGSGTRLTVV.

This chain links TRBV4-2 with TRBJ2-7; D is perhaps TRBD1 (5 bases). The CDR3 has 14 residues. V was trimmed by 2 bases and J by 2 bases, leaving 10 bases between them. Germline CDR1 and CDR2: LGHNA and YNFKEQ. CDR3 nucleotides: TGTGCCAGCAGCCAATTAGGACAAGCCTACGAGCAGTACTTC. Its protein product is CASSQLGQAYEQYF.

The V gene is TRBV3-1 (or the pseudogene TRBV3-2), the J gene TRBJ1-5; 8 bases agree with TRBD1. Trimming at V came to 2 bases and at J to 0 bases, leaving 3 bases not matched to a gene. This CDR3 contains 16 residues. The germline V gene encodes CDR1 LGHDT and CDR2 YNNKEL (reference sequence). CDR3 DNA: TGTGCCAGCAGCCAACGGACAGGGTTTAGCAATCAGCCCCAGCATTTT. Amino acid sequence: CASSQRTGFSNQPQHF.

The V gene is TRBV6-2 or TRBV6-3, the J gene TRBJ1-2; the match to TRBD1 covers 10 bases. The CDR3 has 15 amino acids. With V trimmed by 2 bases and J by 6 bases, 6 bases remained unmatched. The germline V gene has CDR1 MNHEY and CDR2 SVGEGT. The CDR3 DNA follows: TGTGCCAGCAGTTACGCCGGGACAGGGGATGATGGCTACACCTTC. Residues: CASSYAGTGDDGYTF.

This chain joins TRBV7-2 and TRBJ1-5, with a weak D call TRBD1 (5 bases). The CDR3 is made up of 15 amino acids. Trimming removed 1 base from V and 4 bases from J, with 11 bases in between. The germline V gene encodes CDR1 SGHTA and CDR2 FQGNSA. The DNA of the CDR3 is TGTGCCAGCAGCTTAGATTTCGGGGGAAATCAGCCCCAGCATTTT. As protein: CASSLDFGGNQPQHF.

V and J are TRBV18 and TRBJ1-4, with TRBD1 matching 7 bases. V shed 3 bases, J shed 7 bases, and the junction held 14 bases outside the gene matches. Germline V gene sequence: CDR1 KGHSH, CDR2 LQKENI. The length of the CDR3 is 17 residues. CDR3 region: CASSPRGQSYTFEKLFF. The CDR3 DNA is TGTGCCAGCTCACCTCGGGGACAGAGTTACACCTTTGAAAAACTGTTTTTT.

V usage is TRBV11-3 and J usage is TRBJ2-7, with TRBD1 identical over 10 bases. CDR1 and CDR2 from the germline V gene are SGHNT and YENEEA. CDR3 size: 14 residues. J gave up 6 bases and V 1 base, and 3 bases lay outside the gene matches. CDR3: CASSLAGTGVEQYF. The CDR3 DNA is TGTGCCAGCAGCTTAGCAGGGACAGGGGTCGAGCAGTACTTC.

V gene TRBV5-4 combines with J gene TRBJ2-7, with D perhaps TRBD2 (6 bases). Germline CDR1 is SGHNT and CDR2 is YYREEE (reference sequence). Deletions cut 3 bases from V and 0 bases from J, with 7 bases between. The CDR3 loop spans 13 amino acids. The CDR3 coding sequence is TGTGCCAGCAGCTCGACTAGCTCCTACGAGCAGTACTTC. Protein product: CASSSTSSYEQYF.

The gene calls are TRBV4-3 and TRBJ2-7; 7 nucleotides line up with TRBD2. The CDR3 spans 13 residues. With 5 bases clipped from V and 3 bases from J, the junction kept 4 bases outside the gene matches. Per germline, CDR1 LGHNA and CDR2 YSLEER. The CDR3 region has the DNA TGCGCCAGCAGCAGGGGAGGGGACTACGAGCAGTACTTC. Translating it yields CASSRGGDYEQYF.

The chain combines TRBV12-3 or TRBV12-4 with TRBJ2-7, with TRBD1 matching over 7 bases. V was clipped by 5 bases and J by 3 bases; unmatched bases: 1. The CDR3 has 12 amino acids. CDR3 amino acids: CASSRTGYEQYF. DNA for the CDR3: TGTGCCAGCAGTCGGACAGGCTACGAGCAGTACTTC.

In its sample, this clone was seen once. The chain combines TRBV7-9 with TRBJ1-2; D is undetermined. V lost 1 base and J 6 bases, leaving 9 bases between the germline ends. CDR1 is SEHNR, CDR2 FQNEAQ, per germline (reference sequence). The CDR3 runs 13 residues. The CDR3 protein is CASSLESLDGYTF. The CDR3 DNA follows: TGTGCCAGCAGCTTAGAATCCCTCGATGGCTACACCTTC. Combining the CDR3 with reference TRBV7-9 and TRBJ1-2 gives the whole variable domain DTGVSQNPRHKITKRGQNVTFRCDPISEHNRLYWYRQTLGQGPEFLTYFQNEAQLEKSRLLSDRFSAERPKGSFSTLEIQRTEQGDSAMYLCASSLESLDGYTFGSGTRLTVV.

This chain links TRBV2 with TRBJ1-5; 10 nucleotides agree with TRBD1. CDR3 length: 18 amino acids. The germline V gene encodes CDR1 SNHLY and CDR2 FYNNEI. Trimming cost V 6 bases and J 0 bases; bases outside gene matches: 11. The CDR3 loop is CASRWGTGVPISNQPQHF. In DNA, the CDR3 is TGTGCCAGCAGGTGGGGGACAGGGGTACCTATTAGCAATCAGCCCCAGCATTTT. The entire variable domain, with the rest obtained from reference TRBV2 and TRBJ1-5, is as follows: EPEVTQTPSHQVTQMGQEVILRCVPISNHLYFYWYRQILGQKVEFLVSFYNNEISEKSEIFDDQFSVERPDGSNFTLKIRSTKLEDSAMYFCASRWGTGVPISNQPQHFGDGTRLSIL.

This chain joins TRBV25-1 and TRBJ1-1, with TRBD1 matching over 7 bases. Trimming at V came to 3 bases and at J to 1 base, leaving 2 bases not matched to a gene. Germline V lookup: CDR1 MGHDK, CDR2 SYGVNS. The CDR3 is 14 amino acids. DNA for the CDR3: TGTGCCAGCAGTGACTCAGGGGGGAACACTGAAGCTTTCTTT. It specifies CASSDSGGNTEAFF.

The chain uses TRBV2 and TRBJ2-2, with D hard to call. CDR1 and CDR2 (germline): SNHLY, FYNNEI. The CDR3 covers 13 residues. V gave up 5 bases and J gave up 4 bases, with 8 bases separating them. CDR3 bases: TGTGCCAGCAGTTTCGAACTCACCGGGGAGCTGTTTTTT. It codes for CASSFELTGELFF.

V and J are TRBV4-1 and TRBJ1-5; 8 bases agree with TRBD1. The CDR3 loop spans 19 amino acids. V dropped 2 bases and J dropped 0; count of bases not matched to a gene: 12. From germline, CDR1 is MGHRA and CDR2 YSYEKL. The CDR3 sequence: CASSQRTGWELDSNQPQHF. CDR3 bases: TGCGCCAGCAGCCAAAGGACAGGGTGGGAATTGGATAGCAATCAGCCCCAGCATTTT.

The chain couples TRBV19 to TRBJ2-1; TRBD1 agrees at 9 bases. Germline CDR1 and CDR2: LNHDA and SQIVND (reference sequence). Trimming took 4 bases from V and 4 from J; bases not matched to a gene: 5. The CDR3 has 15 amino acids. In DNA, the CDR3 is TGTGCCAGTAGTAGATTGGGACAGGGATACAATGAGCAGTTCTTC. It codes for CASSRLGQGYNEQFF. The whole variable domain, filled in from reference TRBV19 and TRBJ2-1, reads DGGITQSPKYLFRKEGQNVTLSCEQNLNHDAMYWYRQDPGQGLRLIYYSQIVNDFQKGDIAEGYSVSREKKESFPLTVTSAQKNPTAFYLCASSRLGQGYNEQFFGPGTRLTVL.

The V call is TRBV19, the J call TRBJ2-7; 10 positions match TRBD1. V shed 10 bases and J 3 bases; nucleotides not matched to a gene: 6. The germline CDR1 and CDR2 sequences are LNHDA and SQIVND (reference sequence). The CDR3 length is 13 residues. In nucleotides, the CDR3 is TGTGCCACCGGGGGGACAGGGGTCTACGAGCAGTACTTC. This sequence encodes CATGGTGVYEQYF.